This T cell receptor (beta chain) was documented in a study of beta chain features in type 1 diabetes. Study-wide results and limits: A moderate, significant TCRB CDR3 shortening appeared in type 1 diabetes across four CD4+ subsets. When VDJ junctions were examined, type 1 diabetes patients showed fewer insertions and more deletions.

The authors reverse transcribed all of the isolated RNA, so sequencing captured expressed TCRB transcripts. The read count averaged approximately 4 million across naive, central memory and regulatory T cell samples. Profiled with immunoSEQ multiplex PCR; TCRdb holds only in-frame clones, not every one. The sample yields 360,000 or so clones, around a fifth seen once. Per germline, CDR1 SGHVS and CDR2 FNYEAQ. The V and J ends lost 4 bases and 8 bases, in that order; junction bases with no gene match: 6. This CDR3 contains 14 residues. This clone was counted between two and nine times. Its target is unknown.

The chain combines TRBV7-6 with TRBJ1-4, with 8 bases that match TRBD1. This receptor was identified in a woman aged 18-35 years in good health. The sample was naive CD4+ T cells from blood. The CDR3 DNA follows: TGTGCCAGCAGCTACGGACAGGGAGGAGAAAAACTGTTTTTT. Translation gives CASSYGQGGEKLFF.